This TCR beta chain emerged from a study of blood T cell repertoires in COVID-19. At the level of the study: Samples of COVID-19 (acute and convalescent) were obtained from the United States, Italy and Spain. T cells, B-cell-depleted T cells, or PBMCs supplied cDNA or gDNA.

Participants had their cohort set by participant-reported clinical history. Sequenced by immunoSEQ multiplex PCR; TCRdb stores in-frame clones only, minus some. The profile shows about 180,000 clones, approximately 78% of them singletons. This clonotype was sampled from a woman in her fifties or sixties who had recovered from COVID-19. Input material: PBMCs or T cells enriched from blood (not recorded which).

CDR3 sequence: CASSYGPTGTEAFF. CDR3 in DNA: TGTGCCAGCAGTTACGGTCCAACGGGCACTGAAGCTTTCTTT. The genes are TRBV6-2 or TRBV6-3 and TRBJ1-1; D call uncertain. The CDR3 covers 14 residues. V shed 2 bases and J shed 4 bases, with 11 bases lying between them. CDR1 is MNHEY, CDR2 SVGEGT, per germline.